This is a list of T cell receptor beta chains from one sample in a study of blood T cell repertoires in COVID-19. The method was immunoSEQ multiplex PCR; TCRdb's version includes in-frame clones alone and lacks a portion of them. The profile shows 30,000 to 40,000 clones, about 92% of them singletons. Sequencing used peripheral blood. The receptors here all came from a male donor with active COVID-19. Each CDR3 is given with its conserved first and last residue. Fields, in order: J gene, V gene, D gene, clone size, CDR3 protein, CDR3 DNA. The D gene is left open where the match is weak. Size tells how often a clone was seen (once, few, many) or the class of an expanded clone, and some rows leave it out.

>TRBJ1-2|TRBV5-1|TRBD1|-
CASSQTGGDGYGYTF
TGCGCCAGCAGCCAGACAGGGGGCGATGGCTATGGCTACACCTTC
>TRBJ2-7|TRBV11-2|-|once
CASSFTRYEQYF
TGTGCCAGCAGCTTTACACGTTACGAGCAGTACTTC
>TRBJ2-7|TRBV4-2|-|-
CASSQGPRGQSSYEQYF
TGTGCCAGCAGCCAAGGGCCCCGCGGCCAGAGCTCCTACGAGCAGTACTTC
>TRBJ1-2|TRBV18|TRBD1|-
CASSRDRDSGYTF
TGTGCCAGCTCCCGGGACAGGGACTCTGGCTACACCTTC
>TRBJ1-2|TRBV3-1/TRBV3-2|-|-
CASSQVSGGNGYTF
TGTGCCAGCAGCCAAGTTTCGGGGGGAAATGGCTACACCTTC
>TRBJ2-1|TRBV4-3|-|-
CASSPSEGEVSFF
TGCGCCAGCAGCCCATCTGAGGGCGAAGTTTCGTTCTTC
>TRBJ2-5|TRBV5-4|-|-
CASSLPGAEARETQYF
TGTGCCAGCAGCTTGCCAGGGGCAGAAGCCCGGGAGACCCAGTACTTC
>TRBJ1-2|TRBV4-1|TRBD1|-
CASSPGTGDGYTF
TGCGCCAGCAGCCCCGGGACAGGGGATGGCTACACCTTC
>TRBJ2-3|TRBV4-3|TRBD2|-
CASSQEGLAGAGWQYF
TGCGCCAGCAGCCAAGAAGGACTAGCGGGGGCGGGGTGGCAGTATTTT
>TRBJ2-2|TRBV18|TRBD1|-
CASSPMTGANTGELFF
TGTGCCAGCTCACCGATGACAGGGGCCAACACCGGGGAGCTGTTTTTT
>TRBJ1-5|TRBV30|-|-
CAWSQGQPQHF
TGTGCCTGGAGTCAGGGTCAGCCCCAGCATTTT
>TRBJ1-2|TRBV5-1|TRBD1|-
CASRREGQNYGYTF
TGCGCCAGCAGAAGAGAGGGACAGAACTATGGCTACACCTTC
>TRBJ1-3|TRBV7-2|TRBD1|-
CASGQATGNTIYF
TGTGCCAGCGGACAGGCAACTGGAAACACCATATATTTT
>TRBJ1-5|TRBV2|TRBD1|-
CASGTDDQPQHF
TGTGCCAGCGGGACAGATGATCAGCCCCAGCATTTT
>TRBJ2-7|TRBV15|TRBD1|once
CATSRGQFSYEQYF
TGTGCCACCAGCAGGGGACAGTTCTCCTACGAGCAGTACTTC
>TRBJ1-3|TRBV7-9|-|-
CASSQQGNTIYF
TGTGCCAGCAGCCAACAGGGAAACACCATATATTTT
>TRBJ1-3|TRBV29-1|TRBD1|-
CSVNRGSGNTIYF
TGCAGCGTTAACAGGGGCTCTGGAAACACCATATATTTT
>TRBJ2-3|TRBV5-4|TRBD2|-
CAGGLAVSDTQYF
TGTGCCGGGGGACTAGCGGTATCGGATACGCAGTATTTT
>TRBJ1-2|TRBV30|-|-
CAWSVQHNYGYTF
TGTGCCTGGAGTGTACAACATAACTATGGCTACACCTTC
>TRBJ1-4|TRBV5-6|-|-
CASSSLSGDREKLFF
TGTGCCAGCAGCTCCCTCTCAGGGGACCGGGAAAAACTGTTTTTT
>TRBJ2-7|TRBV29-1|TRBD1|once
CSVRYYRGAYEQYF
TGCAGCGTTCGCTATTACAGGGGAGCCTACGAGCAGTACTTC
>TRBJ1-6|TRBV3-1/TRBV3-2|TRBD1|once
CASSQAQGQSPLHF
TGTGCCAGCAGCCAGGCACAGGGGCAATCACCCCTCCACTTT
>TRBJ1-1|TRBV29-1|-|-
CSGQEAEAFF
TGCAGCGGACAGGAGGCTGAAGCTTTCTTT
>TRBJ2-5|TRBV30|TRBD2|-
CAWSGGSGGTQYF
TGTGCCTGGAGCGGGGGGAGCGGGGGGACCCAGTACTTC
>TRBJ2-3|TRBV2|TRBD1|few
CACRGGLADTQYF
TGTGCCTGCAGAGGGGGCTTGGCAGATACGCAGTATTTT
>TRBJ1-1|TRBV2|TRBD1|-
CASTPGQGGWTEAFF
TGTGCCAGCACCCCTGGACAGGGAGGTTGGACTGAAGCTTTCTTT
>TRBJ1-6|TRBV6-2/TRBV6-3|TRBD1|-
CASSYLPGTANSPLHF
TGTGCCAGCAGTTACCTCCCCGGGACAGCTAATTCACCCCTCCACTTT
>TRBJ1-6|TRBV19|-|-
CASSIMDSRSPLHF
TGTGCCAGTAGTATAATGGACAGTCGTTCACCCCTCCACTTT
>TRBJ2-7|TRBV6-5|TRBD2|-
CASSATGRGDEQYF
TGTGCCAGCAGCGCCACGGGACGGGGGGACGAGCAGTACTTC
>TRBJ1-5|TRBV2|-|-
CASKATRSYSNQPQHF
TGTGCCAGTAAAGCCACCCGAAGCTATAGCAATCAGCCCCAGCATTTT
>TRBJ2-5|TRBV18|TRBD2|-
CASSLGLAGGETQYF
TGTGCCAGCTCACTCGGACTAGCGGGGGGAGAGACCCAGTACTTC
>TRBJ2-7|TRBV4-2|-|-
CASSQDTAGIYEQYF
TGTGCCAGCAGCCAAGATACGGCAGGGATCTACGAGCAGTACTTC
>TRBJ1-6|TRBV27|TRBD1|-
CASRNYRGRDSPLHF
TGTGCCAGCCGTAACTACAGGGGGAGGGATTCACCCCTCCACTTT
>TRBJ1-3|TRBV18|TRBD1|-
CASSPGTGSTGNTIYF
TGTGCCAGCTCACCAGGGACAGGGAGTACTGGAAACACCATATATTTT
>TRBJ2-2|TRBV29-1|TRBD1|-
CSVHTGVNTGELFF
TGCAGCGTGCACACAGGGGTGAACACCGGGGAGCTGTTTTTT
>TRBJ2-3|TRBV7-6|-|-
CASSSIVAAATSTDTQYF
TGTGCCAGCAGCTCAATAGTAGCTGCAGCCACTAGCACAGATACGCAGTATTTT
>TRBJ1-1|TRBV6-5|-|few
CASRYEGARTEAFF
TGTGCCAGCAGGTACGAAGGGGCGAGGACTGAAGCTTTCTTT
>TRBJ2-7|TRBV6-5|-|once
CASSYDRRQPYEQYF
TGTGCCAGCAGTTACGACAGGCGACAGCCCTACGAGCAGTACTTC
>TRBJ1-1|TRBV4-2|-|once
CASSHYTEAFF
TGTGCCAGCAGCCACTACACTGAAGCTTTCTTT
>TRBJ2-6|TRBV21-1|-|-
CASTVGQVFNVLTF
TGTGCCAGCACCGTTGGACAGGTCTTTAACGTCCTGACTTTC
>TRBJ1-1|TRBV6-2/TRBV6-3|-|-
CASSYSMGRALNTEAFF
TGTGCCAGCAGTTACTCAATGGGGCGCGCCTTGAACACTGAAGCTTTCTTT
>TRBJ2-1|TRBV2|TRBD2|-
CASKENGGGREQFF
TGTGCCAGCAAGGAGAACGGGGGGGGAAGGGAGCAGTTCTTC
>TRBJ2-2|TRBV5-5|-|-
CASSSGGQRITGELFF
TGTGCCAGCAGCTCCGGGGGGCAGCGAATCACCGGGGAGCTGTTTTTT
>TRBJ2-5|TRBV18|-|-
CASSHQDTGSVQETQYF
TGTGCCAGCTCTCACCAGGATACAGGGTCGGTGCAAGAGACCCAGTACTTC
>TRBJ2-7|TRBV7-2|TRBD1|-
CASSSDRVDEQYF
TGTGCCAGCAGCTCGGACAGGGTTGACGAGCAGTACTTC
>TRBJ2-1|TRBV7-3|-|-
CASSPSLTSLEQFF
TGTGCCAGCAGCCCTTCCCTAACTAGCCTTGAGCAGTTCTTC
>TRBJ2-1|TRBV30|-|once
CAWRVAAEQFF
TGTGCCTGGAGAGTGGCGGCAGAGCAGTTCTTC
>TRBJ1-3|TRBV3-1/TRBV3-2|-|-
CASVGGGNTIYF
TGTGCCAGCGTCGGGGGTGGAAACACCATATATTTT